This T cell receptor (beta chain) was recorded in a study of CD8 T cells in Susac syndrome. Findings and limits, study-wide: The relatively small number of individuals in the TCR sequencing and HLA analysis was acknowledged by the study.

This clonotype was seen a single time. Its target is unknown. The authors carried out high-throughput sequencing of TCR beta. They applied it to CD8+ and CD4+ T cells obtained from blood. RNA in amounts of about 0.45 to 1 ug was reverse transcribed with random hexamers. TCRdb analysed the immunoSEQ multiplex PCR reads with MiXCR anew, one entry per CDR3 protein. The sample contains some 260,000 distinct CDR3 sequences, 85% to 95% of which appear only once. From germline, CDR1 is SGHTA and CDR2 FQGTGA. The V gene end was trimmed by 5 bases and the J gene end by 3 bases; junction bases not matched to a gene: 5. This CDR3 is built from 15 residues.

The chain has TRBV7-3 and TRBJ2-1, with 9 bases identical to TRBD2. The sample was CD4+ T cells from PBMCs. The sequence was collected from a human donor with multiple sclerosis. The CDR3 region has the DNA TGTGCCAGCAGCGCTACTAGCGGGCTCTACAATGAGCAGTTCTTC. Translation: CASSATSGLYNEQFF. Supplemented by reference TRBV7-3 and TRBJ2-1, the full variable domain reads GAGVSQTPSNKVTEKGKYVELRCDPISGHTALYWYRQSLGQGPEFLIYFQGTGAADDSGLPNDRFFAVRPEGSVSTLKIQRTERGDSAVYLCASSATSGLYNEQFFGPGTRLTVL.